This T cell receptor beta chain was profiled in a study of blood T cell repertoires in COVID-19. Looking at the study overall: In each case, the material was cDNA or gDNA derived from T cells, B-cell-depleted T cells, or PBMCs.

CDR3 length: 16 amino acids. CDR1 is SGHKS and CDR2 is YYEKEE in the germline V gene (reference sequence). V lost 2 bases and J lost 0; bases outside the gene matches: 7. In the authors' methods: Scientists estimated how many nucleated cells there were by amplifying reference gene primers. Profiling relied on immunoSEQ multiplex PCR, and the TCRdb table lists in-frame clones only, not all of them. That table supplies the V and J calls and clone size; D and trimming were determined from the DNA. The data contain some 30,000 clones, 90% of them singletons. Material: peripheral blood. The receptor was derived from a man aged 60 to 75 with active COVID-19. V is TRBV5-5 and J is TRBJ1-1, with 7 bases aligning to TRBD1. CDR3 protein: CASSFPGGPMNTEAFF. CDR3 sequence (DNA): TGTGCCAGCAGCTTCCCAGGGGGACCTATGAACACTGAAGCTTTCTTT.